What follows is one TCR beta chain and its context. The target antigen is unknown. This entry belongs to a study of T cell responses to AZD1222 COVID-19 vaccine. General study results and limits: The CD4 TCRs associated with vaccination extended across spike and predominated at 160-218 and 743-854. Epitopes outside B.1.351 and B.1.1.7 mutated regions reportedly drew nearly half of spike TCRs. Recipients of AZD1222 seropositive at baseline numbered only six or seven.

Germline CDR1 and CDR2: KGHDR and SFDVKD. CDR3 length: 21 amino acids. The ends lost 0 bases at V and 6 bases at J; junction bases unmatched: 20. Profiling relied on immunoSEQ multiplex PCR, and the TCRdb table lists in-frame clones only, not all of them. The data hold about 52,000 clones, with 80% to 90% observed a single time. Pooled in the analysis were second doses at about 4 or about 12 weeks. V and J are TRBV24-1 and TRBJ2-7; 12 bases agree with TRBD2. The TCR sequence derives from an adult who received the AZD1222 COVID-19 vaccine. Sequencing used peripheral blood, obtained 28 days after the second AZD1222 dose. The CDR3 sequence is CATSDLHRLAGGPVALREQYF. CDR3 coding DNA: TGTGCCACCAGTGATTTGCATCGGCTAGCGGGAGGGCCCGTCGCGCTACGCGAGCAGTACTTC.